The rows below give T cell receptor beta chains drawn from one sample of a study of beta chain features in type 1 diabetes. TCRdb's copy holds only in-frame clones and misses some; the assay was immunoSEQ multiplex PCR. The sample lists roughly 130,000 clones, about a tenth occurring once. The sequencing input was central memory CD4+ T cells from blood. These receptors originate from a man aged 18 to 30 in good health. Each CDR3 is given with its conserved first and last residue. The order of the fields is D gene, CDR3 length, V gene, clone size, J gene, CDR3 DNA, CDR3 protein. D genes are given only for firm matches. Not all rows give a size; the values are once, few, many and, for expanded clones, a class.

D: TRBD1
length: 14
V: TRBV7-6
size: NA
J: TRBJ2-2
DNA: TGTGCCAGCAGCCGGACAGGGGAAAACGGGGAGCTGGTTTTT
CDR3: CASSRTGENGELVF

D: TRBD1
length: 14
V: TRBV5-1
size: NA
J: TRBJ1-2
DNA: TGCGCCAGCAGCCCCCGGGACAGCAACTATGGCTACACCTTC
CDR3: CASSPRDSNYGYTF

D: NA
length: 14
V: TRBV30
size: NA
J: TRBJ2-7
DNA: TGTGCCTGGAGTATCGGGAAAAGCTCCTACGAGCAGTACTTC
CDR3: CAWSIGKSSYEQYF

D: NA
length: 16
V: TRBV18
size: few
J: TRBJ2-3
DNA: TGTGCCAGCTCACCTTTTGCAATAGCGGCAACAGATACGCAGTATTTT
CDR3: CASSPFAIAATDTQYF

D: NA
length: 14
V: TRBV5-1
size: many
J: TRBJ2-7
DNA: TGCGCCAGCAGCTTGGTTCCAGGTACCTACGAGCAGTACTTC
CDR3: CASSLVPGTYEQYF

D: TRBD1
length: 13
V: TRBV6-6
size: NA
J: TRBJ2-2
DNA: TGTGCCAGCAAGGGGGCGGATGGCGGGGAGCTGTTTTTT
CDR3: CASKGADGGELFF

D: TRBD2
length: 15
V: TRBV6-5
size: NA
J: TRBJ2-1
DNA: TGTGCCAGCAGCTCTCCTAGCGGGGGGGCCTTTGAGCAGTTCTTC
CDR3: CASSSPSGGAFEQFF

D: TRBD1
length: 14
V: TRBV19
size: once
J: TRBJ1-2
DNA: TGTGCCAGTAGCATACAGGGGACGGCCTATGGCTACACCTTC
CDR3: CASSIQGTAYGYTF

D: TRBD1
length: 15
V: TRBV4-2
size: NA
J: TRBJ2-1
DNA: TGTGCCAGCAGCCAAGCTCCGGGACAGGCCCATGAGCAGTTCTTC
CDR3: CASSQAPGQAHEQFF

D: TRBD2
length: 14
V: TRBV29-1
size: few
J: TRBJ2-3
DNA: TGCAGCGTTGATGGCGGGGGGGTCACAGATACGCAGTATTTT
CDR3: CSVDGGGVTDTQYF

D: NA
length: 13
V: TRBV30
size: few
J: TRBJ1-1
DNA: TGTGCCTGGAGTTCTCTGGCGGACACTGAAGCTTTCTTT
CDR3: CAWSSLADTEAFF

D: NA
length: 13
V: TRBV18
size: NA
J: TRBJ1-6
DNA: TGTGCCAGCTCATCGGACAGAAATTCACCCCTCCACTTT
CDR3: CASSSDRNSPLHF

D: TRBD1
length: 10
V: TRBV29-1
size: many
J: TRBJ2-4
DNA: TGCAGCGTTTTTCAGGGGGCAAGGTACTTC
CDR3: CSVFQGARYF

D: NA
length: 13
V: TRBV7-9
size: NA
J: TRBJ2-5
DNA: TGTGCCAGCAGGGGCGAATCCGTGGAGACCCAGTACTTC
CDR3: CASRGESVETQYF

D: TRBD2
length: 14
V: TRBV5-1
size: few
J: TRBJ2-7
DNA: TGCGCCAGCAGCTTAAGAGGGAGGGACTACGAGCAGTACTTC
CDR3: CASSLRGRDYEQYF

D: NA
length: 12
V: TRBV6-5
size: NA
J: TRBJ2-7
DNA: TGTGCCAGCAGTTACTCTCGTGACGAGCAGTACTTC
CDR3: CASSYSRDEQYF

D: TRBD1
length: 13
V: TRBV6-5
size: NA
J: TRBJ1-5
DNA: TGTGCCAGCAGCGGACAGGGTGGGCAGCCCCAGCATTTT
CDR3: CASSGQGGQPQHF

D: TRBD1
length: 14
V: TRBV7-2
size: few
J: TRBJ2-7
DNA: TGTGCCAGCAACAGACAGGGCCGTTCCTACGAGCAGTACTTC
CDR3: CASNRQGRSYEQYF

D: TRBD2
length: 15
V: TRBV11-1
size: few
J: TRBJ2-5
DNA: TGTGCCAGCAGCTTGGGACTAGCGAGAAAAGAGACCCAGTACTTC
CDR3: CASSLGLARKETQYF

D: NA
length: 14
V: TRBV10-3
size: NA
J: TRBJ1-6
DNA: TGTGCCATCAGTGTAGACAGATCTAATTCACCCCTCCACTTT
CDR3: CAISVDRSNSPLHF

D: NA
length: 17
V: TRBV4-3
size: NA
J: TRBJ2-2
DNA: TGCGCCAGCAGCCAAGAGCCGAGGGGGGGGAACACCGGGGAGCTGTTTTTT
CDR3: CASSQEPRGGNTGELFF

D: NA
length: 15
V: TRBV4-2
size: many
J: TRBJ2-7
DNA: TGTGCCAGCAGCCAAGTCGGACAGAATACCTACGAGCAGTACTTC
CDR3: CASSQVGQNTYEQYF

D: NA
length: 13
V: TRBV6-1
size: NA
J: TRBJ2-5
DNA: TGTGCCAGCAGTGGGGGCTGGCAAGAGACCCAGTACTTC
CDR3: CASSGGWQETQYF

D: TRBD2
length: 13
V: TRBV7-3
size: NA
J: TRBJ2-3
DNA: TGTGCCAGCAGCTACCGGGGGGCAGATACGCAGTATTTT
CDR3: CASSYRGADTQYF

D: NA
length: 17
V: TRBV15
size: few
J: TRBJ1-5
DNA: TGTGCCACCAGCAGGGGACCGCAGGGGAGAAGCAATCAGCCCCAGCATTTT
CDR3: CATSRGPQGRSNQPQHF

D: TRBD1
length: 12
V: TRBV7-9
size: many
J: TRBJ1-6
DNA: TGTGCCAGCAGCCCAGGGGGTTCACCCCTCCACTTT
CDR3: CASSPGGSPLHF

D: NA
length: 13
V: TRBV5-1
size: few
J: TRBJ2-3
DNA: TGCGCCAGCAGCTGGGGACTACCAGGGGCGCAGTATTTT
CDR3: CASSWGLPGAQYF

D: NA
length: 14
V: TRBV6-6
size: NA
J: TRBJ2-2
DNA: TGTGCCAGCAACCAACAGGGTTTCGCCGGGGAGCTGTTTTTT
CDR3: CASNQQGFAGELFF

D: NA
length: 12
V: TRBV4-1
size: NA
J: TRBJ1-2
DNA: TGCGCCAGCAGCCAGGGCGAAGGAAGCTACACCTTC
CDR3: CASSQGEGSYTF

D: NA
length: 15
V: TRBV28
size: few
J: TRBJ1-4
DNA: TGTGCCAGCAGTTTAGGGGGGGCAACTAATGAAAAACTGTTTTTT
CDR3: CASSLGGATNEKLFF

D: NA
length: 15
V: TRBV27
size: few
J: TRBJ2-2
DNA: TGTGCCAGCAGTTTATCGCGGCTGAACACCGGGGAGCTGTTTTTT
CDR3: CASSLSRLNTGELFF

D: TRBD1
length: 14
V: TRBV19
size: NA
J: TRBJ2-7
DNA: TGTGCCAGTAGTTCCGGGACAGCTACGTACGAGCAGTACTTC
CDR3: CASSSGTATYEQYF

D: TRBD1
length: 14
V: TRBV10-2
size: NA
J: TRBJ1-5
DNA: TGCGCCAGCACTACAGGGGGGGACAATCAGCCCCAGCATTTT
CDR3: CASTTGGDNQPQHF

D: NA
length: 16
V: TRBV6-5
size: few
J: TRBJ2-3
DNA: TGTGCCAGCAGTTACTCGGGAAGGCCCCAGGGCGATACGCAGTATTTT
CDR3: CASSYSGRPQGDTQYF

D: TRBD1
length: 17
V: TRBV28
size: few
J: TRBJ2-3
DNA: TGTGCCAGCAGTTTACTGACAGGGCCCACGCGCACAGATACGCAGTATTTT
CDR3: CASSLLTGPTRTDTQYF

D: TRBD1
length: 17
V: TRBV7-9
size: once
J: TRBJ1-2
DNA: TGTGCCAGCAGCTTAGATGTTATGGGGACAGGGACCTCTGGGTACACCTTC
CDR3: CASSLDVMGTGTSGYTF

D: NA
length: 14
V: TRBV4-3
size: NA
J: TRBJ1-4
DNA: TGCGCCAGCAGCCAAGTATTGACAGATGAAAAACTGTTTTTT
CDR3: CASSQVLTDEKLFF

D: NA
length: 14
V: TRBV6-6
size: few
J: TRBJ2-2
DNA: TGTGCCAGCAGCAAAACAGGGCCCACCGGGGAGCTGTTTTTT
CDR3: CASSKTGPTGELFF

D: TRBD2
length: 15
V: TRBV7-6
size: NA
J: TRBJ2-2
DNA: TGTGCCAGCAGTTCAGCGGGGGGGCCCTCTGGGGAGCTGTTTTTT
CDR3: CASSSAGGPSGELFF

D: TRBD2
length: 15
V: TRBV30
size: many
J: TRBJ2-7
DNA: TGTGCCTGGAGTCACCACTCACGGGACTACTACGAGCAGTACTTC
CDR3: CAWSHHSRDYYEQYF

D: NA
length: 15
V: TRBV19
size: NA
J: TRBJ2-1
DNA: TGTGCCAGTAGTATCTACAGGGCTCCCTACAATGAGCAGTTCTTC
CDR3: CASSIYRAPYNEQFF